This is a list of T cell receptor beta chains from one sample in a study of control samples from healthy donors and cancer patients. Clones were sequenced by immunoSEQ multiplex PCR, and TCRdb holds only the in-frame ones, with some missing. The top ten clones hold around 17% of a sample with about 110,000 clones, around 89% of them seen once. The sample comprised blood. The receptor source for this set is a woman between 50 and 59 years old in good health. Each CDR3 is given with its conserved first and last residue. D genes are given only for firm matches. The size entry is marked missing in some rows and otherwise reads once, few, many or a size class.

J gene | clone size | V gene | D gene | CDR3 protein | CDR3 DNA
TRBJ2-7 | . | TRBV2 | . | CASSEDTYEQYF | TGTGCCAGCAGTGAAGACACTTACGAGCAGTACTTC
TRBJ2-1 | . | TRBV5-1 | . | CASSSGQSSYNEQFF | TGCGCCAGCAGTTCCGGACAGAGCTCCTACAATGAGCAGTTCTTC
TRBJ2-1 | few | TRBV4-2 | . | CASSQGREQFF | TGTGCCAGCAGCCAGGGTAGGGAGCAGTTCTTC
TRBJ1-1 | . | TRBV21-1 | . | CASTPKTLPSNTEAFF | TGTGCCAGCACCCCGAAGACCTTACCGTCGAACACTGAAGCTTTCTTT
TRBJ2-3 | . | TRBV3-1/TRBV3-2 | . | CASSQVVLNTQYF | TGTGCCAGCAGCCAAGTGGTGCTCAATACGCAGTATTTT
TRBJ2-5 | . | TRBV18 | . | CASSPGLGQETQYF | TGTGCCAGCTCACCAGGTCTGGGCCAAGAGACCCAGTACTTC
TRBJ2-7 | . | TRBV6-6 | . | CASSYGTGVYEQYF | TGTGCCAGCAGTTACGGGACGGGGGTTTACGAGCAGTACTTC
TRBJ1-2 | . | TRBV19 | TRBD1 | CASSPNRGYGYTF | TGTGCCAGTAGCCCAAACAGGGGCTATGGCTACACCTTC
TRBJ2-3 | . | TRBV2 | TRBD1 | CASSDPLPPGQLTDTQYF | TGTGCCAGCAGTGATCCCCTTCCCCCGGGACAGCTTACAGATACGCAGTATTTT
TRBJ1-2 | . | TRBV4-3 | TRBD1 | CASSQGGQTNYGYTF | TGCGCCAGCAGCCAAGGGGGACAGACTAACTATGGCTACACCTTC
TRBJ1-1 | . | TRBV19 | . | CASSAPYRRATEAFF | TGTGCCAGTAGCGCCCCCTACCGCCGGGCCACTGAAGCTTTCTTT
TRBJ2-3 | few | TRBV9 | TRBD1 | CASSVDARTGTSSQRDTQYF | TGTGCCAGCAGCGTAGATGCCCGGACAGGGACAAGTTCTCAAAGGGATACGCAGTATTTT
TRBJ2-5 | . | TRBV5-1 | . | CASSLEQGGSFGEETQYF | TGCGCCAGCAGCTTGGAACAGGGTGGTTCGTTTGGCGAAGAGACCCAGTACTTC
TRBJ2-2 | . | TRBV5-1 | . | CASSFNRATGELFF | TGCGCCAGCAGCTTTAACAGGGCCACCGGGGAGCTGTTTTTT